Here is one T cell receptor (beta chain) with its context. TCRdb's table, derived via immunoSEQ multiplex PCR, lists solely in-frame clones and lacks some. This table holds approximately 210,000 clones, around four fifths found once. The data stem from a study of blood T cell repertoires in COVID-19. The sequencing sample was made of peripheral blood. This TCR was sampled from a woman aged 70-85 years with active or convalescent COVID-19.

The CDR3 loop is CASSVGPRAGNTIYF. CDR3 bases: TGTGCCAGCAGCGTAGGGCCCAGGGCGGGAAACACCATATATTTT. V is TRBV9 and J is TRBJ1-3, with D possibly being TRBD1 (5 bases). Trimming took 0 bases from V and 4 from J, leaving 11 bases between them. The CDR3 runs 15 residues. In germline, CDR1 is SGDLS, CDR2 YYNGEE.